This T cell receptor (beta chain) appears in the sequencing data of a study of technical replicates of blood from several donors. The assay was immunoSEQ multiplex PCR, and TCRdb's table has in-frame clones only and misses some. The repertoire has tens of thousands of clones, more than 85% of them found once; the top ten carry 0.2% to 0.3%. The germline V gene encodes CDR1 SGHDT and CDR2 YYEEEE. V lost 3 bases to trimming and J lost 6 bases, with 9 bases between them. CDR3 length: 13 residues. This sequence joins TRBV5-6 and TRBJ2-2, with D uncertain. The sequence derives from a human donor in good health. The specimen sequenced was T cells isolated from PBMCs. The CDR3 bases are TGTGCCAGCAGCTCCCTTGGGCCCGGGGAGCTGTTTTTT. Its translation is CASSSLGPGELFF.